This T cell receptor beta chain was observed in a study of T cell responses to AZD1222 COVID-19 vaccine. Produced via immunoSEQ multiplex PCR; TCRdb's table is partial and in-frame only. The sample consists of about 100,000 clones, roughly 87% of them appearing once. Broader study findings: Just a handful of AZD1222 recipients were seropositive at baseline.

The CDR3 extends over 13 amino acids. Germline V lookup: CDR1 SGHRS, CDR2 YFSETQ. This clone has only one observation. The target antigen is unknown. This chain joins TRBV5-1 and TRBJ1-2; 9 bases map to TRBD1. This receptor was obtained from an adult who received the AZD1222 COVID-19 vaccine. The material sequenced was peripheral blood, taken 28 days after the second AZD1222 dose. The CDR3 bases are TGCAGACCCAGCTTGGGACAGGGCTATGGCTACACCTTC. It specifies CRPSLGQGYGYTF. The entire variable domain, with the rest obtained from reference TRBV5-1 and TRBJ1-2, is as follows: KAGVTQTPRYLIKTRGQQVTLSCSPISGHRSVSWYQQTPGQGLQFLFEYFSETQRNKGNFPGRFSGRQFSNSRSEMNVSTLELGDSALYLCRPSLGQGYGYTFGSGTRLTVV.